This T cell receptor beta chain was profiled in a study of cytomegalovirus exposure and HLA in healthy donors. Whole-study results and caveats: There were a few CMV-associated chains whose specificity for CMV antigens was confirmed in vitro.

On this clone itself: Its antigen is undetermined.

The PCR ran on 60 Vbeta and 13 Jbeta primers. Method: immunoSEQ multiplex PCR; TCRdb's copy keeps in-frame clones and lacks some. The sample has a few hundred thousand clones; about 93% are singletons. Trimming removed 2 bases at V and 9 bases at J, with 11 bases between. Germline lookup yields CDR1 WNHNN and CDR2 SYGVQD (reference sequence). The CDR3 sequence is 13 residues long. This clonotype originated in a girl aged 2 to 10 in good health and CMV-seronegative. Sequencing input: PBMCs. The chain carries TRBV10-1 and TRBJ2-1; tentatively, D is TRBD2 (6 bases). The CDR3, as DNA: TGCGCCAGCAGTGAGGGAGGGCTTGGTGAGCAGTTCTTC. It is translated as CASSEGGLGEQFF.